This TCR beta chain comes out of a study of T cell responses to AZD1222 COVID-19 vaccine. The CDR3 length is 15 residues. Deletions cut 2 bases from V and 4 bases from J, with 13 bases between. Looked up from germline, CDR1 is SGDLS and CDR2 is YYNGEE. This clone was detected a few times. Profiling relied on immunoSEQ multiplex PCR, and the TCRdb table lists in-frame clones only, not all of them. Among some 180,000 clones listed, around 94% were seen once. The sequence was obtained from an adult in good health. This sample comprised peripheral blood, obtained on day 0 of AZD1222 vaccination. The gene calls are TRBV9 and TRBJ1-5; the D is unclear. The CDR3 region has the DNA TGTGCCAGCAGCGTCGGCTCCGGGTTAAATCAGCCCCAGCATTTT. Translated: CASSVGSGLNQPQHF.